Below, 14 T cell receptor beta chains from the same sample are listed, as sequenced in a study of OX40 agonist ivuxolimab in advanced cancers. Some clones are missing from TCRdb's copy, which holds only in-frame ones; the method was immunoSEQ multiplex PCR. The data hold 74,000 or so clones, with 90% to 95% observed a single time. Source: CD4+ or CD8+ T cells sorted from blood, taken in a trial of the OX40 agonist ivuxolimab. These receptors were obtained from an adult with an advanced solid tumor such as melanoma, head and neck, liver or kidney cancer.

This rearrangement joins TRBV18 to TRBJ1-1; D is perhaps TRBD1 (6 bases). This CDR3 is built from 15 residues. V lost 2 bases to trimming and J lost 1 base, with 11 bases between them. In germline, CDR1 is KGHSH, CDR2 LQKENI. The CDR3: CASSPSIGGNTEAFF. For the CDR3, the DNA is TGTGCCAGCTCACCATCCATAGGGGGGAACACTGAAGCTTTCTTT.

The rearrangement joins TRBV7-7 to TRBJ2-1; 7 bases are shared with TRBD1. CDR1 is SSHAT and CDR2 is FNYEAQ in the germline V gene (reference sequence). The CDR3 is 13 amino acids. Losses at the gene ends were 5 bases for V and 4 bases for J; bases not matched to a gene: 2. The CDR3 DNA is TGTGCCAGCAGCGTGGACAGGTACAATGAGCAGTTCTTC. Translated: CASSVDRYNEQFF. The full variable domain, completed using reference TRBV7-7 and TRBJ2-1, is GAGVSQSPRYKVTKRGQDVTLRCDPISSHATLYWYQQALGQGPEFLTYFNYEAQPDKSGLPSDRFSAERPEGSISTLTIQRTEQRDSAMYRCASSVDRYNEQFFGPGTRLTVL.

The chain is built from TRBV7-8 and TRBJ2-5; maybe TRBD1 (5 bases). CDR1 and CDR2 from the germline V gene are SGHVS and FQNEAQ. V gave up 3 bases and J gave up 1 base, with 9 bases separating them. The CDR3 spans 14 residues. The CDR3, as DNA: TGTGCCAGCAGCTTCCGACAGATCCAAGAGACCCAGTACTTC. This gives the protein CASSFRQIQETQYF.

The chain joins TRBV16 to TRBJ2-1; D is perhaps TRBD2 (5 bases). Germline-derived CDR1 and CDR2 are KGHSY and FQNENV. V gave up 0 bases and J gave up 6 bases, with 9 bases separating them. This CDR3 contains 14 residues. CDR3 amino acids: CASSQSAAGNEQFF. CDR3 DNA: TGTGCCAGCAGCCAATCGGCCGCGGGCAATGAGCAGTTCTTC.

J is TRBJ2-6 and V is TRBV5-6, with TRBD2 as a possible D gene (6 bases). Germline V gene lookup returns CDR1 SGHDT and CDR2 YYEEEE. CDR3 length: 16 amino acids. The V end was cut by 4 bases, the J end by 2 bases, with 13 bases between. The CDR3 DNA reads TGTGCCAGCAGCCCGACCGGAGGGACTGGGGCCAACGTCCTGACTTTC. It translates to CASSPTGGTGANVLTF.

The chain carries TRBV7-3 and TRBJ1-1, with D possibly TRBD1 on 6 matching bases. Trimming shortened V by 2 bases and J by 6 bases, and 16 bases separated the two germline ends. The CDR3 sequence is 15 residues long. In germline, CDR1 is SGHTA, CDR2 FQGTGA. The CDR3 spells CASSLYRAVDSEAFF. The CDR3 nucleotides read TGTGCCAGCAGCTTATACAGGGCAGTAGACTCTGAAGCTTTCTTT.

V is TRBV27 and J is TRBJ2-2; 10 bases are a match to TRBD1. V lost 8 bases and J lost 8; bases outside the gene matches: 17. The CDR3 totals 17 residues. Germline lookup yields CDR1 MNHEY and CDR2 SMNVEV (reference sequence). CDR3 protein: CASSIPKGQGKGGELFF. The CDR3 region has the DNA TGTGCCAGCTCCATCCCCAAGGGACAGGGGAAAGGGGGGGAGCTGTTTTTT.

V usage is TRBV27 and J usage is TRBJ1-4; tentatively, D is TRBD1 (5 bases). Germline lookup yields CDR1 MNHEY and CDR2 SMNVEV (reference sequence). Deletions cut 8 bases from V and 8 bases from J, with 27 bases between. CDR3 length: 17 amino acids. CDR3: CASEPLGGPRRVEKLFF. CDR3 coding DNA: TGTGCCAGCGAACCTCTCGGGGGACCTCGTCGCGTGGAAAAACTGTTTTTT.

CDR3 sequence (DNA): TGTGCCAGTAGCCGACAGGTCGGGGGGAACATTCAGTACTTC. Translating gives CASSRQVGGNIQYF. V gene TRBV19 combines with J gene TRBJ2-4; possible D gene TRBD2, 7 bases. This CDR3 contains 14 residues. With 6 bases removed from V and 7 bases from J, the gap between germline ends came to 16 bases. The germline V gene encodes CDR1 LNHDA and CDR2 SQIVND (reference sequence).

The CDR3, as DNA: TGTGCCAGCAGTTTCGGACAGGGAGGTCAGCCCCAGCATTTT. Protein: CASSFGQGGQPQHF. The gene calls are TRBV2 and TRBJ1-5, with 8 nucleotides matching TRBD1. Germline lookup yields CDR1 SNHLY and CDR2 FYNNEI. Trimming at V came to 5 bases and at J to 6 bases, leaving 6 bases not matched to a gene. This CDR3 contains 14 residues.

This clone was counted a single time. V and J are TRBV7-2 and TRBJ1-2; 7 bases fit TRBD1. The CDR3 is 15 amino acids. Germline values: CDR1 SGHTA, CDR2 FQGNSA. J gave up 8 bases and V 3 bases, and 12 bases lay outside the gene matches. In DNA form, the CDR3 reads TGTGCCAGCAGCTTCCTCCAAACCGGGACAGCCGGCTACACCTTC. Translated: CASSFLQTGTAGYTF.

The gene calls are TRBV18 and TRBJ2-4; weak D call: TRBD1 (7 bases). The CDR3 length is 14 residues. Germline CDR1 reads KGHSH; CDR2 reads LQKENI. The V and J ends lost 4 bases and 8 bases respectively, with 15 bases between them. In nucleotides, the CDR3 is TGTGCCAGCTCACGCTCCACAGGGGAGGACATTCAGTACTTC. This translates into CASSRSTGEDIQYF.

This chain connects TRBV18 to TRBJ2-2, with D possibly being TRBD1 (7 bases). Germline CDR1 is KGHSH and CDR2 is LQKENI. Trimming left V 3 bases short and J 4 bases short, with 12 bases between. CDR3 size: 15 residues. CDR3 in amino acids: CASSPQGEVTGELFF. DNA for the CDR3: TGTGCCAGCTCACCGCAGGGGGAGGTCACCGGGGAGCTGTTTTTT.

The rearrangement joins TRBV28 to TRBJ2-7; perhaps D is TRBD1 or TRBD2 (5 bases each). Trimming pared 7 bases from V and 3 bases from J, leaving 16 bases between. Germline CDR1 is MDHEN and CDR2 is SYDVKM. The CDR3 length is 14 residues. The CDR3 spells CASKVTGRNYEQYF. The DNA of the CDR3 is TGTGCCAGCAAGGTTACGGGGCGGAACTACGAGCAGTACTTC.